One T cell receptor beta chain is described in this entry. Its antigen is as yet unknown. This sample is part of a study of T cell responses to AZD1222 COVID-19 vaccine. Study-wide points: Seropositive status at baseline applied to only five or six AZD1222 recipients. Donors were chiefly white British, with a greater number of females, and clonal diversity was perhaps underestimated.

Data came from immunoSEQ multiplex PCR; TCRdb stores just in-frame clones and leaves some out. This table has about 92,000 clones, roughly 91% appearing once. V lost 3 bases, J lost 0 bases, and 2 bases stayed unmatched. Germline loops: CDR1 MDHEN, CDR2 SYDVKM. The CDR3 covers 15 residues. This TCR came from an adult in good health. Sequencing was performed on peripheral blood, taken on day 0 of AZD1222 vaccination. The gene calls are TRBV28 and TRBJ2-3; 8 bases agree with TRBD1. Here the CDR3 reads CASSFGDRSTDTQYF. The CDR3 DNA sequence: TGTGCCAGCAGTTTCGGGGACAGGAGCACAGATACGCAGTATTTT.